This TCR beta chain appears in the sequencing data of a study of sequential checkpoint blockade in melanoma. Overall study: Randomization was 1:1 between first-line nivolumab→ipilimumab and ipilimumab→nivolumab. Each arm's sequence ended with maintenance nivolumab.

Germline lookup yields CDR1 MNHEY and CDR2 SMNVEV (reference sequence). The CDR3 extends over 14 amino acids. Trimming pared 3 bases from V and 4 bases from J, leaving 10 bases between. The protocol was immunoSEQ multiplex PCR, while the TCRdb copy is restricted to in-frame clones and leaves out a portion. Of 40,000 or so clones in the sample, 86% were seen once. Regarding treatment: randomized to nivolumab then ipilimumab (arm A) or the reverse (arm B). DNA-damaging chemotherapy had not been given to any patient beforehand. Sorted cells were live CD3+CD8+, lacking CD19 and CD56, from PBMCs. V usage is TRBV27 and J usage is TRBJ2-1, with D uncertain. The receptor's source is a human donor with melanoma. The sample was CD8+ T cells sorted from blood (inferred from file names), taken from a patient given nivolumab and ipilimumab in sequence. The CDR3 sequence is CASSFAGTYNEQFF. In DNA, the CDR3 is TGTGCCAGCAGTTTTGCAGGAACATACAATGAGCAGTTCTTC.